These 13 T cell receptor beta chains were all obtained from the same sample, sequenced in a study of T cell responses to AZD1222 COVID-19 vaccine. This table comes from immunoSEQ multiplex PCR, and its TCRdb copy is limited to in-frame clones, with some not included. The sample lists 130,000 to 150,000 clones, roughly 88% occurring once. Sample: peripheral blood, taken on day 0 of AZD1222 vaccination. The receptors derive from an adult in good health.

The CDR3 DNA follows: TGTGCCAGCAGCCGCGGAAGAAGCTATGGCTACACCTTC. Its protein is CASSRGRSYGYTF. The chain uses TRBV5-4 and TRBJ1-2, with D unclear. V lost 4 bases, J lost 4 bases, and 11 bases lay in between. This CDR3 region has 13 residues. CDR1 is SGHNT and CDR2 is YYREEE in the germline V gene (reference sequence).

The CDR3 region has the DNA TGCAGCGTTGGAACAGGTCTGGCCACTGAAGCTTTCTTT. It is translated as CSVGTGLATEAFF. This rearrangement joins TRBV29-1 to TRBJ1-1, with D possibly being TRBD1 (5 bases). V was trimmed by 4 bases and J by 4 bases, leaving 13 bases between them. This CDR3 is 13 amino acids long. Germline CDR1 reads SQVTM; CDR2 reads ANQGSEA.

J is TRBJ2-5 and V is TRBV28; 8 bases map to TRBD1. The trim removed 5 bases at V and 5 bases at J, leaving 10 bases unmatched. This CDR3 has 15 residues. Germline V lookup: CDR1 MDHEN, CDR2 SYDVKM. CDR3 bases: TGTGCCAGCAGTACCTGGACAGGGTCGGGGGAGACCCAGTACTTC. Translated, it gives CASSTWTGSGETQYF. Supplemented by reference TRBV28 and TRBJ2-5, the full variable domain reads DVKVTQSSRYLVKRTGEKVFLECVQDMDHENMFWYRQDPGLGLRLIYFSYDVKMKEKGDIPEGYSVSREKKERFSLILESASTNQTSMYLCASSTWTGSGETQYFGPGTRLLVL.

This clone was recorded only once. CDR3 sequence: CASSLPGTGLYNEQFF. The CDR3 coding sequence is TGTGCCAGCAGCTTACCCGGGACTGGCCTCTACAATGAGCAGTTCTTC. The chain couples TRBV11-1 to TRBJ2-1, with D perhaps TRBD2 (6 bases). CDR1 and CDR2 (germline): SGHAT, FQDESV (reference sequence). V lost 2 bases to trimming and J lost 3 bases, with 14 bases between them. CDR3 length: 16 amino acids.

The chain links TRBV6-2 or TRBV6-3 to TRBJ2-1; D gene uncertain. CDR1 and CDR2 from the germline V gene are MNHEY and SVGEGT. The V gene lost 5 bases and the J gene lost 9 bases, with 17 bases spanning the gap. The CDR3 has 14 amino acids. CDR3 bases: TGTGCCAGCAGTACGTGGGAAGGGCATCGTGAGCAGTTCTTC. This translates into CASSTWEGHREQFF.

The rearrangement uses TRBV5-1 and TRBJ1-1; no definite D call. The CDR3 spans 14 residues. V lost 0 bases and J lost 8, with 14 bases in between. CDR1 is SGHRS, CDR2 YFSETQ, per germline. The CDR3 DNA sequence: TGCGCCAGCAGCTTGGTTTACGGCCCCGACGAAGCTTTCTTT. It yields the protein CASSLVYGPDEAFF.

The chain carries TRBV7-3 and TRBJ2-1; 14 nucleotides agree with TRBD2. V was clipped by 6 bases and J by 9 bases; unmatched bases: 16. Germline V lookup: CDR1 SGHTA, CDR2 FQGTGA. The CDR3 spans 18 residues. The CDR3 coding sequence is TGTGCCAGCAGTCCCGGGAAAGGACTAGCGGGAGGTGAGGTTGAGCAGTTCTTC. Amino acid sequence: CASSPGKGLAGGEVEQFF.

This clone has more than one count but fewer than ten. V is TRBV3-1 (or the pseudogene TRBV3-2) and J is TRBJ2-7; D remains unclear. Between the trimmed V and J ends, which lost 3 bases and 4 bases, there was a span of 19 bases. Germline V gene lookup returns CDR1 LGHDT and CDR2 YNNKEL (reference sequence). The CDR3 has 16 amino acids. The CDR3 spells CASSHYPPLGRYEQYF. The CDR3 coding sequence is TGTGCCAGCAGCCATTACCCTCCCCTTGGGCGGTACGAGCAGTACTTC.

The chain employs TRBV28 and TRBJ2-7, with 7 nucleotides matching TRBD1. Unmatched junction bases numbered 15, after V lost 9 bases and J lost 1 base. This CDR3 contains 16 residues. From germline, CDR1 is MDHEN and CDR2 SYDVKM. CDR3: CARDELGTESSYEQYF. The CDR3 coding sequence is TGTGCCAGGGACGAACTCGGGACAGAAAGTTCCTACGAGCAGTACTTC.

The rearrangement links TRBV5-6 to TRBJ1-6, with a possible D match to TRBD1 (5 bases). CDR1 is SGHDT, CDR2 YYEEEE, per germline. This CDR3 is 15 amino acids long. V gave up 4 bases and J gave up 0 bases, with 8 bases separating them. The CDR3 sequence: CASSVRVSYNSPLHF. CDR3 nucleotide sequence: TGTGCCAGCAGCGTCAGGGTCTCCTATAATTCACCCCTCCACTTT.

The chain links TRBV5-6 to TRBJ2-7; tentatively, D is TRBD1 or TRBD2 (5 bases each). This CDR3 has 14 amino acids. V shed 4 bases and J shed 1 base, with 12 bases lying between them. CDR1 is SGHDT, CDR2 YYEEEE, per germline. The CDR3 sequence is CASSRWGPSYEQYF. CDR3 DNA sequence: TGTGCCAGCAGCCGGTGGGGACCTTCCTACGAGCAGTACTTC.

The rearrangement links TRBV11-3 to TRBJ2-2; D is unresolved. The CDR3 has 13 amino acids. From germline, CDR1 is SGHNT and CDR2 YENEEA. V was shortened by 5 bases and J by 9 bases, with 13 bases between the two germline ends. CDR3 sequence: CASSHGPERELFF. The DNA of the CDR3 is TGTGCCAGCAGCCACGGACCAGAGAGGGAGCTGTTTTTT.

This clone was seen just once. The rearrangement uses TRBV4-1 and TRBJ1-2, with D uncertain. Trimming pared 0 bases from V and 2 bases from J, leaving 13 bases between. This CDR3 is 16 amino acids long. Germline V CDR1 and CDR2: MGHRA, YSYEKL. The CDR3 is CASSQDPGSRNYGYTF. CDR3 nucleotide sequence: TGCGCCAGCAGCCAAGATCCGGGGTCGAGGAACTATGGCTACACCTTC.